The rows below give T cell receptor beta chains drawn from one sample of a study of blood T cell repertoires in COVID-19. Libraries were prepared by immunoSEQ multiplex PCR; TCRdb keeps only in-frame clonotypes and omits some of them. The table includes about 130,000 clones, around 89% detected once. Sequenced sample: peripheral blood. Receptor source: a man in his forties or fifties with acute or convalescent COVID-19. Each CDR3 is given with its conserved first and last residue. The order of the fields is D gene, CDR3 length, J gene, V gene, clone size, CDR3 DNA, CDR3 protein. A D gene is named only where the DNA matches it firmly. Rows may omit the clone size; those that give it use once, few, many or a size class.

TRBD1 | 17 | TRBJ1-1 | TRBV28 | - | TGTGCCAGCAAATTAAACCCGGGACAGGGGAGGAACACTGAAGCTTTCTTT | CASKLNPGQGRNTEAFF
- | 17 | TRBJ1-1 | TRBV5-6 | - | TGTGCCAGCAGCCCAGCGGGGGGCGCGGCGACGAACACTGAAGCTTTCTTT | CASSPAGGAATNTEAFF
- | 14 | TRBJ1-1 | TRBV2 | - | TGTGCCACAGCAACAAGGAGAGGAGGCACTGAAGCTTTCTTT | CATATRRGGTEAFF
- | 13 | TRBJ1-1 | TRBV6-6 | - | TGTGCCAGCAGTTCCACAGGGTTAACTGAAGCTTTCTTT | CASSSTGLTEAFF
TRBD1 | 15 | TRBJ1-6 | TRBV5-8 | - | TGTGCCAGCAGCCGGGGACAGTCTTATAATTCACCCCTCCACTTT | CASSRGQSYNSPLHF
TRBD2 | 17 | TRBJ2-3 | TRBV4-2 | many | TGTGCCAGCAGCCAAGTGCCAACGGGAGGTGGGTCAGATACGCAGTATTTT | CASSQVPTGGGSDTQYF
TRBD1 | 13 | TRBJ1-1 | TRBV5-1 | - | TGCGCCAGCAGCAGCCAGGGGGTCGCTGAAGCTTTCTTT | CASSSQGVAEAFF
TRBD1 | 15 | TRBJ2-1 | TRBV11-1 | - | TGTGCCAGCAGCTTAAGGACAGGGGAAGGCAATGAGCAGTTCTTC | CASSLRTGEGNEQFF
TRBD2 | 14 | TRBJ2-1 | TRBV3-1/TRBV3-2 | - | TGTGCCAGCAGCCAAGACCCGGGGGGATCTGAGCAGTTCTTC | CASSQDPGGSEQFF
TRBD1 | 14 | TRBJ1-6 | TRBV2 | few | TGTGCCAGCAGGACAGGGGCAATGGATTCACCCCTCCACTTT | CASRTGAMDSPLHF
- | 10 | TRBJ2-7 | TRBV2 | - | TGTGCCAGCAGACAGGTTGCCCTTTATTTC | CASRQVALYF
- | 13 | TRBJ1-2 | TRBV19 | - | TGTGCCAGTAGTCAGAGAGGGGGCTATGGCTACACCTTC | CASSQRGGYGYTF
- | 14 | TRBJ1-1 | TRBV11-2 | - | TGTGCCAGCAGCTTAAGCCCCAGGCCCACTGAAGCTTTCTTT | CASSLSPRPTEAFF
- | 16 | TRBJ1-3 | TRBV5-1 | - | TGCGCCAGCAGCTTGGGTCCGGGAACCTCTGGAAACACCATATATTTT | CASSLGPGTSGNTIYF
- | 12 | TRBJ2-1 | TRBV9 | - | TGTGCCAGCAGCGCTACTAGTGGCGAGCAGTTCTTC | CASSATSGEQFF
- | 15 | TRBJ1-4 | TRBV7-9 | - | TGTGCCAGCAGCTCCCGGACACCTTCAAATGAAAAACTGTTTTTT | CASSSRTPSNEKLFF
TRBD2 | 19 | TRBJ2-4 | TRBV5-1 | - | TGCGCCAGCAGCTCCCCTGGCGGGAGGGCTTATTCAGCCAAAAACATTCAGTACTTC | CASSSPGGRAYSAKNIQYF
- | 12 | TRBJ1-2 | TRBV9 | - | TGTGCCAGCAGCGTATTTCGGGATGGCTACACCTTC | CASSVFRDGYTF
- | 10 | TRBJ1-1 | TRBV29-1 | - | TGCAGCGTGGGGGGGGCTGAAGCTTTCTTT | CSVGGAEAFF
TRBD1 | 16 | TRBJ2-7 | TRBV5-5 | - | TGTGCCAGCAGCTTTAAAGGGGACAGGAGCCCCTACGAGCAGTACTTC | CASSFKGDRSPYEQYF
- | 14 | TRBJ1-1 | TRBV19 | few | TGTGCCAGTAGTATAGTTGCGGAACCGGCTGAAGCTTTCTTT | CASSIVAEPAEAFF
- | 14 | TRBJ1-3 | TRBV11-2 | - | TGTGCCAGCAGGAACGCGGGGCAACGAAACACCATATATTTT | CASRNAGQRNTIYF
- | 11 | TRBJ1-2 | TRBV2 | few | TGTGCCAGCAGTGGAGCTGGCGGCTACACCTTC | CASSGAGGYTF
TRBD1 | 14 | TRBJ1-5 | TRBV19 | - | TGTGCCAGTATGGCGGGACAGGGCTATCAGCCCCAGCATTTT | CASMAGQGYQPQHF
- | 14 | TRBJ1-6 | TRBV3-1/TRBV3-2 | - | TGTGCCAGCAGCCAAGCAATACAGGGATCACCCCTCCACTTT | CASSQAIQGSPLHF
- | 12 | TRBJ1-1 | TRBV25-1 | - | TGTGCCAGCAGTGATCTTAGCACTGAAGCTTTCTTT | CASSDLSTEAFF
TRBD2 | 15 | TRBJ2-7 | TRBV6-5 | once | TGTGCCAGCAATCTATCCAGCGGGAGGGCCAGCGAGCAGTACTTC | CASNLSSGRASEQYF
- | 15 | TRBJ1-2 | TRBV10-3 | - | TGTGCCATCAGTGACGGACAGCTAGCTAACTATGGCTACACCTTC | CAISDGQLANYGYTF
TRBD1 | 15 | TRBJ1-2 | TRBV3-1/TRBV3-2 | - | TGTGCCAGCAGTCAGAGAGGGACAGGGGGCCGTGGCTACACCTTC | CASSQRGTGGRGYTF
- | 13 | TRBJ2-5 | TRBV5-4 | - | TGTGCCAGCAGCTTGGGGCAGCAAGAGACCCAGTACTTC | CASSLGQQETQYF
TRBD1 | 14 | TRBJ1-1 | TRBV18 | - | TGTGCCAGCCACACACAGGGGCTGAACACTGAAGCTTTCTTT | CASHTQGLNTEAFF